The 23 T cell receptor delta chains reported below all come from one sample, sequenced in a study of gamma-delta chains in newborns, infants, children. TCRdb reapplied CATT to the reads. The table shows more than 8,000 delta-chain clones, with 3% to 4% occurring only once. What was sequenced was blood. These receptors were obtained from a child who was a newborn, infant or young child, either healthy, febrile or measles-vaccinated (not recorded which).

This chain links TRDV2 with TRDJ3, with TRDD3 matching over 10 bases. The CDR3 extends over 18 amino acids. The V gene end was trimmed by 5 bases and the J gene end by 0 bases; junction bases not matched to a gene: 6. The germline gives CDR1 GEAIGNYY, CDR2 EKD. The CDR3 loop reads CACGAGDTSSWDTRQMFF. Written as DNA, the CDR3 is TGTGCCTGTGGCGCGGGGGATACGAGCTCCTGGGACACCCGACAGATGTTTTTC.

This clone is medium-sized in the sample. The chain has TRDV2 and TRDJ3; 8 nucleotides agree with TRDD3. CDR3 length: 19 residues. CDR1 and CDR2 (germline): GEAIGNYY, EKD. After removal of 3 bases from V and 0 bases from J, the junction contained 9 bases not matched to a gene. For the CDR3, the DNA is TGTGCCTGTGACCCTCTGGGGGAAGCTGCCTCCTGGGACACCCGACAGATGTTTTTC. Protein product: CACDPLGEAASWDTRQMFF.

Judged by abundance, this clone is medium-sized (0.01 to 0.1%). The chain combines TRDV2 with TRDJ3; 11 positions match TRDD3. Trimming cost V 1 base and J 3 bases; bases outside gene matches: 4. The CDR3 covers 18 residues. In germline, CDR1 is GEAIGNYY, CDR2 EKD. The CDR3, as DNA: TGTGCCTGTGACACTGGGGGATACGGGGACTGGGACACCCGACAGATGTTTTTC. Its translation: CACDTGGYGDWDTRQMFF.

This clone was counted between two and nine times. This clone may be a read error of a much larger clone one base away. The chain links TRDV2 to TRDJ3; TRDD3 aligns across 8 bases. In germline, CDR1 is GEAIGNYY, CDR2 EKD. Trimming took 2 bases from V and 1 from J; bases not matched to a gene: 9. This CDR3 is 19 amino acids long. The CDR3 DNA reads as TGTGCCTGTGACAAAGTACTGAGGGATACGTCCTGGGACACCCGACAGATGTTTTTC. This sequence encodes CACDKVLRDTSWDTRQMFF.

This clone occurred a few times. A much larger clone sits a single nucleotide away, making a read error possible. Other DNA sequences within the sample encode an identical CDR3. This sequence joins TRDV2 and TRDJ2; 11 nucleotides align to TRDD3. CDR1 and CDR2 (germline): GEAIGNYY, EKD. This CDR3 region has 16 residues. V dropped 1 base and J dropped 2; count of bases not matched to a gene: 2. CDR3 in amino acids: CACDTGGYALTAQLFF. The CDR3 nucleotides are TGTGCCTGTGACACTGGGGGATACGCCTTGACAGCACAACTCTTCTTT.

Regarding this clone: This DNA's translation and the protein TCRdb lists, from a much larger clone, do not match at residue 9, likely due to a read error; the protein shown is translated from the DNA. The chain joins TRDV2 to TRDJ3; no clear D gene. The germline gives CDR1 GEAIGNYY, CDR2 EKD. The CDR3 extends over 16 amino acids. The chain's CDR3 is CACDKFSSRDTRQMFF. For the CDR3, the DNA is TGTGCCTGTGACAAATTCAGCTCCCGGGACACCCGACAGATGTTTTTC.

On this clone: The mismatch at residue 9 between this DNA's translation and the TCRdb protein of a much larger clone likely reflects a read error; the protein shown is translated from the DNA. This chain uses TRDV2 with TRDJ2; 11 bases line up with TRDD3. Trimming removed 3 bases from V and 7 bases from J; junction bases left unmatched: 3. The germline V gene has CDR1 GEAIGNYY and CDR2 EKD. This CDR3 spans 14 amino acids. For the CDR3, the DNA is TGTGCCTGTGACGTACTGGGGGATATAGCACAACTCTTCTTT. Amino acids: CACDVLGDIAQLFF.

For this clone: Given a far larger clone just one base away, this is likely a sequencing read error. Distinct nucleotide sequences in the sample also encode this CDR3. The rearrangement joins TRDV2 to TRDJ3, with D possibly TRDD3 on 5 matching bases. There are 18 residues in the CDR3. CDR1 is GEAIGNYY, CDR2 EKD, per germline. The CDR3 reads CACDAVLSSSWDTRQMFF. The CDR3 DNA reads TGTGCCTGTGACGCCGTACTAAGCAGCTCCTGGGACACCCGGCAGATGTTTTTC.

There are a few counts of this clone. Just one base apart from a much larger clone, this may be a read error. Other DNA sequences in the sample encode the same CDR3. The V call is TRDV2, the J call TRDJ2, with TRDD3 matching 12 bases. V trimming: 1 base; J trimming: 8 bases; junction bases outside the gene matches: 4. Per the germline V gene, CDR1 is GEAIGNYY and CDR2 is EKD. CDR3 size: 15 residues. CDR3: CACDTLGDTPAQLFF. The CDR3 region has the DNA TGTGCCTGTGACACACTGGGGGATACCCCGGCACAACTCTTCTTT.

Sample share makes this clone large. The sample contains more than one DNA sequence encoding this CDR3. V usage is TRDV2 and J usage is TRDJ3, with D possibly TRDD3 on 6 matching bases. Germline V gene data show CDR1 as GEAIGNYY and CDR2 as EKD. The CDR3 totals 19 residues. Trimming stripped 0 bases from V and 0 bases from J, with 14 bases between. The CDR3 coding sequence is TGTGCCTGTGACACCGTGGGGATTCGGAGCTCCTGGGACACCCGACAGATGTTTTTC. It specifies CACDTVGIRSSWDTRQMFF.

Notes on this clone: A read error likely explains why the TCRdb protein, taken from a much larger clone, differs from this DNA's translation at residues 3 and 10; the protein shown is translated from the DNA. This chain connects TRDV2 to TRDJ3; 8 nucleotides line up with TRDD3. CDR1 is GEAIGNYY, CDR2 EKD, per germline. The CDR3 is 17 residues long. The CDR3 nucleotides read TGTGCCCGTGACACCTGGGGGAGCTCCCGGGACACCCGACAGATGTTTTTC. This codes for CARDTWGSSRDTRQMFF.

As for this clone: This may be a read error: a much more frequent sequence differs by one nucleotide. The same CDR3 arises from other DNA sequences in this sample as well. V and J are TRDV2 and TRDJ2, with 11 bases identical to TRDD3. Germline values: CDR1 GEAIGNYY, CDR2 EKD. This CDR3 region has 17 residues. The DNA of the CDR3 is TGTGCCTGTGACACTGGGGGATACGGATCTTTGACGGCACAACTCTTCTTT. It codes for CACDTGGYGSLTAQLFF.

This clone was counted a few times. TCRdb records a much larger clone's protein for this DNA, with a difference at residue 14 that likely arises from a read error; the protein given is the translation of the DNA. This chain connects TRDV2 to TRDJ3; tentative D call: TRDD3 (6 bases). The germline V gene encodes CDR1 GEAIGNYY and CDR2 EKD. CDR3 size: 18 residues. CDR3 sequence (DNA): TGTGCCTGTGACACCGTGGGGGTTAGCTCCTGGGACACCCAACAGATGTTTTTC. This encodes CACDTVGVSSWDTQQMFF.

Concerning this clone: The protein TCRdb gives is from a much larger clone and does not agree with this DNA's translation at residue 7, likely a read error; the protein shown here comes from the DNA. The chain uses TRDV2 and TRDJ1; unclear D gene. This CDR3 has 13 residues. CDR1 and CDR2 (germline): GEAIGNYY, EKD. V lost 0 bases to trimming and J lost 4 bases, with 8 bases between them. The CDR3 spells CACDTWRDDKLIF. The CDR3 region has the DNA TGTGCCTGTGACACCTGGAGGGACGATAAACTCATCTTT.

This clone was seen more than once but under ten times. A single base separates this from a much larger clone, so it may be a read error. The V call is TRDV2, the J call TRDJ1; TRDD3 matches at 10 bases. Germline CDR1 and CDR2: GEAIGNYY and EKD. V trimming: 0 bases; J trimming: 0 bases; junction bases outside the gene matches: 0. The CDR3 is made up of 15 amino acids. The CDR3 protein is CACDTGGYDTDKLIF. The CDR3 DNA is TGTGCCTGTGACACCGGGGGATACGACACCGATAAACTCATCTTT.

This clone occurred a few times. The rearrangement uses TRDV2 and TRDJ3, with 12 bases lining up with TRDD3. This CDR3 spans 20 amino acids. The germline CDR1 and CDR2 sequences are GEAIGNYY and EKD. V lost 3 bases, J lost 3 bases, and 11 bases stayed unmatched. The CDR3 loop is CACDLVLGDTRGWDTRQMFF. For the CDR3, the DNA is TGTGCCTGTGACTTAGTACTGGGGGATACTCGAGGCTGGGACACCCGACAGATGTTTTTC.

This clone was seen only a few times. This may be a read error: a much more frequent sequence differs by one nucleotide. The CDR3 here is CACDPIRLGATSQTAQLFF. DNA of the CDR3: TGTGCCTGTGACCCGATTAGACTGGGGGCCACATCGCAGACAGCACAACTCTTCTTT. The rearrangement joins TRDV2 to TRDJ2; 8 bases align to TRDD3. Losses at the gene ends were 3 bases for V and 4 bases for J; bases not matched to a gene: 18. Germline-derived CDR1 and CDR2 are GEAIGNYY and EKD. The CDR3 runs to 19 residues.

The V and J genes are TRDV2 and TRDJ3; 7 bases fit TRDD3. Germline trimming cut 0 bases from V and 0 bases from J; bases unmatched to any gene: 7. Germline V CDR1 and CDR2: GEAIGNYY, EKD. The CDR3 loop spans 19 amino acids. The CDR3 DNA reads TGTGCCTGTGACACCGTCGGGGATATTAGCTCCTGGGACACCCGACAGATGTTTTTC. Translated: CACDTVGDISSWDTRQMFF.

This clone has just a few counts. Additional DNA sequences in this sample encode the identical CDR3. The rearrangement links TRDV2 to TRDJ3, with TRDD3 matching 13 bases. V trimming: 2 bases; J trimming: 0 bases; junction bases outside the gene matches: 6. This CDR3 region has 20 residues. Per the germline V gene, CDR1 is GEAIGNYY and CDR2 is EKD. The CDR3 loop reads CACDKLGDTRSSWDTRQMFF. The CDR3 DNA follows: TGTGCCTGTGACAAACTGGGGGATACGCGTAGCTCCTGGGACACCCGACAGATGTTTTTC.

This clone is labeled as medium-sized. This chain joins TRDV2 and TRDJ3; 9 bases map to TRDD3. The CDR3 is 20 residues long. Unmatched junction bases numbered 10, after V lost 2 bases and J lost 0 bases. Germline V gene sequence: CDR1 GEAIGNYY, CDR2 EKD. CDR3 in amino acids: CACDRVTGGASSWDTRQMFF. The CDR3 region has the DNA TGTGCCTGTGACAGGGTTACTGGGGGAGCTAGCTCCTGGGACACCCGACAGATGTTTTTC.

Sample share makes this clone large (0.1 to 1%). Other nucleotide sequences in the sample specify the same CDR3. The gene calls are TRDV2 and TRDJ3, with 9 bases lining up with TRDD3. This CDR3 is built from 18 residues. Germline trimming cut 0 bases from V and 0 bases from J; bases unmatched to any gene: 2. Germline-derived CDR1 and CDR2 are GEAIGNYY and EKD. The CDR3 DNA follows: TGTGCCTGTGACACCGTTGGGGGATACTCCTGGGACACCCGACAGATGTTTTTC. This translates into CACDTVGGYSWDTRQMFF.

This clone is medium-sized in the sample. Other DNA variants within this sample encode the same CDR3. The genes are TRDV2 and TRDJ3; 11 bases agree with TRDD3. V trimming: 2 bases; J trimming: 2 bases; junction bases outside the gene matches: 4. From germline, CDR1 is GEAIGNYY and CDR2 EKD. The CDR3 runs 18 residues. The CDR3 nucleotides read TGTGCCTGTGACAAAGTACTGGGGGATACCTGGGACACCCGACAGATGTTTTTC. This sequence encodes CACDKVLGDTWDTRQMFF.

This clone was seen more than once but under ten times. The mismatch at residue 9 between this DNA's translation and the TCRdb protein of a much larger clone likely reflects a read error; the protein shown is translated from the DNA. This sequence joins TRDV2 and TRDJ3; D is possibly TRDD3 (6 bases). The CDR3 is made up of 17 amino acids. Germline V CDR1 and CDR2: GEAIGNYY, EKD. V was pared by 2 bases and J by 2 bases, with 12 bases between. Written as DNA, the CDR3 is TGTGCCTGTGACAGTACTGGGAGCCCCTGGGACACCCGACAGATGTTTTTC. Encoded protein: CACDSTGSPWDTRQMFF.